Below, one T cell receptor (beta chain) is given with its context. The antigen remains undetermined. The data derive from a study of graft-versus-host responses after intestinal transplantation. In the study overall: All recipients got anti-thymocyte globulin induction, then tacrolimus and steroids for approximately 3 years.

Assay used: immunoSEQ multiplex PCR; TCRdb lists only in-frame clones, some missing. The sample includes about 120,000 clones, 90% to 95% of them seen just once. The V end lost 2 bases, the J end lost 1 base, and 8 bases lay between the germline ends. CDR1 and CDR2 (germline): SGHTA, FQGTGA. The CDR3 spans 15 residues. The clonotype was recovered from a human donor who received an intestinal transplant. J is TRBJ1-4 and V is TRBV7-3; no clear D. The material was unstimulated CD4+ T cells sorted from spleen or lymph node cells, obtained before intestinal transplant. CDR3 sequence: CASSLGPGTNEKLFF. The CDR3 bases are TGTGCCAGCAGCTTAGGGCCGGGAACTAATGAAAAACTGTTTTTT.